What follows are 22 T cell receptor beta chains derived from one specimen sequenced in a study of OX40 agonist ivuxolimab in advanced cancers. Measured with immunoSEQ multiplex PCR; TCRdb has only the in-frame clones, and not every one. The sample lists about 53,000 clones; roughly 88% were seen once. Sequencing was performed on CD4+ or CD8+ T cells sorted from blood, taken in a trial of the OX40 agonist ivuxolimab. The receptor source for this set is an adult with an advanced solid tumor such as melanoma, head and neck, liver or kidney cancer.

The sample holds one count of this clone. The J gene is TRBJ1-2, the V gene TRBV4-1, with no clear D. The CDR3 is 16 amino acids. V dropped 0 bases and J dropped 4 bases, with 15 bases sitting between them. The germline V gene has CDR1 MGHRA and CDR2 YSYEKL. Here the CDR3 reads CASSQDPAVLPYGYTF. The CDR3 coding sequence is TGCGCCAGCAGCCAAGATCCCGCCGTATTACCCTATGGCTACACCTTC.

V usage is TRBV11-2 and J usage is TRBJ2-7; the D is unclear. The V end was cut by 2 bases, the J end by 4 bases, with 12 bases between. The germline V gene encodes CDR1 SGHAT and CDR2 FQNNGV. This CDR3 has 14 amino acids. Here the CDR3 DNA reads TGTGCCAGCAGCTTAAATAGTCCAACTTACGAGCAGTACTTC. Translated: CASSLNSPTYEQYF. Full variable domain (rest looked up from reference TRBV11-2 and TRBJ2-7): EAGVAQSPRYKIIEKRQSVAFWCNPISGHATLYWYQQILGQGPKLLIQFQNNGVVDDSQLPKDRFSAERLKGVDSTLKIQPAKLEDSAVYLCASSLNSPTYEQYFGPGTRLTVT.

This rearrangement joins TRBV7-9 to TRBJ2-7; no firm D call. The CDR3 loop spans 11 amino acids. V was trimmed by 5 bases and J by 5 bases, leaving 7 bases between them. CDR1 and CDR2 from the germline V gene are SEHNR and FQNEAQ (reference sequence). The CDR3 DNA reads TGTGCCAGCAGCCCGGTGGACGAGCAGTACTTC. It codes for CASSPVDEQYF.

The V call is TRBV13, the J call TRBJ2-3, with D possibly being TRBD2 (6 bases). V was shortened by 5 bases and J by 4 bases, with 19 bases between the two germline ends. Germline loops: CDR1 PRHDT, CDR2 FYEKMQ (reference sequence). This CDR3 has 16 residues. CDR3 sequence: CASSVAGMVSADTQYF. The CDR3 coding sequence is TGTGCCAGCAGCGTTGCGGGGATGGTGAGCGCAGATACGCAGTATTTT.

The chain uses TRBV27 and TRBJ1-5; possible D gene TRBD1, 5 bases. This CDR3 is 16 amino acids long. CDR1 and CDR2 from the germline V gene are MNHEY and SMNVEV (reference sequence). Deletions cut 3 bases from V and 3 bases from J, with 15 bases between. CDR3 in DNA: TGTGCCAGCAGTTTCTCGGGCGAGGGGCCCAATCAGCCCCAGCATTTT. It is translated as CASSFSGEGPNQPQHF.

CDR3 amino acids: CASSPGLGSEAFF. CDR3 bases: TGTGCCAGCAGCCCCGGACTCGGTTCGGAAGCTTTCTTT. The rearrangement links TRBV9 to TRBJ1-1; D gene ambiguous. Germline CDR1 and CDR2: SGDLS and YYNGEE. The length of the CDR3 is 13 residues. V dropped 4 bases and J dropped 8 bases, with 15 bases sitting between them.

The genes are TRBV27 and TRBJ1-4, with 9 bases aligning to TRBD1. Trimming removed 3 bases from V and 4 bases from J; junction bases left unmatched: 6. CDR3 size: 16 residues. Germline V gives CDR1 MNHEY, CDR2 SMNVEV (reference sequence). CDR3 DNA sequence: TGTGCCAGCAGTTTTGGGACAGGGTCGTTTAATGAAAAACTGTTTTTT. Translating it yields CASSFGTGSFNEKLFF.

This sequence joins TRBV27 and TRBJ2-2, with 10 nucleotides matching TRBD2. V gave up 6 bases and J gave up 7 bases; unmatched junction bases: 5. This CDR3 comprises 14 residues. Germline CDR1 reads MNHEY; CDR2 reads SMNVEV (reference sequence). CDR3 coding DNA: TGTGCCAGCAGGAAGCGGGAGGGTGGCGGGGAGCTGTTTTTT. This encodes CASRKREGGGELFF.

V gene TRBV28 combines with J gene TRBJ1-2; D ambiguous. The CDR3 has 12 residues. CDR1 and CDR2 (germline): MDHEN, SYDVKM. V shed 6 bases and J shed 7 bases, with 12 bases lying between them. CDR3 amino acids: CASSPIMGGYTF. DNA for the CDR3: TGTGCCAGCAGCCCCATCATGGGTGGCTACACCTTC.

The V and J genes are TRBV27 and TRBJ1-5; D call uncertain. Trimming pared 1 base from V and 4 bases from J, leaving 5 bases between. Per the germline V gene, CDR1 is MNHEY and CDR2 is SMNVEV (reference sequence). The CDR3 runs to 13 residues. CDR3 amino acids: CASSLYANQPQHF. For the CDR3, the DNA is TGTGCCAGCAGTTTATATGCGAATCAGCCCCAGCATTTT.

The gene calls are TRBV27 and TRBJ1-5, with 10 bases aligning to TRBD1. This CDR3 region has 15 residues. Germline CDR1 and CDR2: MNHEY and SMNVEV (reference sequence). V lost 3 bases and J lost 5; bases outside the gene matches: 4. This chain's CDR3 is CASSLGTGVDQPQHF. In nucleotides, the CDR3 is TGTGCCAGCAGTTTGGGGACAGGGGTCGATCAGCCCCAGCATTTT.

This clone is deemed medium-sized (0.01 to 0.1%). The rearrangement joins TRBV28 to TRBJ2-7; D may be TRBD1 (6 bases). This CDR3 region has 11 residues. Trimming cost V 4 bases and J 5 bases, with 6 bases left between them. The germline V gene encodes CDR1 MDHEN and CDR2 SYDVKM. The CDR3 region is CASSSGDEQYF. The CDR3 coding sequence is TGTGCCAGCAGTTCAGGGGACGAGCAGTACTTC. The full variable domain, in which reference TRBV28 and TRBJ2-7 provide the parts outside the CDR3, is DVKVTQSSRYLVKRTGEKVFLECVQDMDHENMFWYRQDPGLGLRLIYFSYDVKMKEKGDIPEGYSVSREKKERFSLILESASTNQTSMYLCASSSGDEQYFGPGTRLTVT.

This chain joins TRBV7-2 and TRBJ2-3, with D hard to call. This CDR3 has 16 residues. CDR1 is SGHTA and CDR2 is FQGNSA in the germline V gene. Trimming removed 1 base at V and 4 bases at J, with 15 bases between. In nucleotides, the CDR3 is TGTGCCAGCAGCTTAGTCGGAAAACTCTCGGCAGATACGCAGTATTTT. This gives the protein CASSLVGKLSADTQYF.

The V gene is TRBV19, the J gene TRBJ2-3; tentatively, D is TRBD1 (6 bases). The ends were cut back, 5 bases at V and 4 bases at J, with 10 bases in the middle. The CDR3 sequence is 13 residues long. Germline-derived CDR1 and CDR2 are LNHDA and SQIVND (reference sequence). The CDR3 sequence is CASSWAGADTQYF. The CDR3 DNA sequence: TGTGCCAGTAGTTGGGCAGGGGCAGATACGCAGTATTTT.

The V call is TRBV7-5, the J call TRBJ1-5. TRBV7-5 is a pseudogene. The CDR3 extends over 17 amino acids. The CDR3 region has the DNA TGTGTCAGAGTACCCGGACCTTTCCACGGTCGCAATCAGCCCCAGCATTTT. Protein sequence: CVRVPGPFHGRNQPQHF.

The chain joins TRBV4-3 to TRBJ2-7; 8 bases match TRBD1. J gave up 4 bases and V 0 bases, and 11 bases lay outside the gene matches. This CDR3 contains 17 residues. CDR1 is LGHNA and CDR2 is YSLEER in the germline V gene. This chain's CDR3 is CASSQDASGTGSYEQYF. For the CDR3, the DNA is TGCGCCAGCAGCCAAGATGCGTCGGGGACAGGTTCTTACGAGCAGTACTTC.

V is TRBV5-5 and J is TRBJ2-7; TRBD1 matches 7 bases. This CDR3 has 14 amino acids. Trimming cost V 2 bases and J 0 bases; bases outside gene matches: 2. In germline, CDR1 is SGHKS, CDR2 YYEKEE (reference sequence). The CDR3 reads CASSFQGDSYEQYF. In nucleotides, the CDR3 is TGTGCCAGCAGCTTCCAGGGGGACTCCTACGAGCAGTACTTC.

The V call is TRBV5-1, the J call TRBJ2-3; 16 bases are a match to TRBD2. Trimming took 4 bases from V and 5 from J; bases not matched to a gene: 7. This CDR3 has 17 amino acids. Germline V gene lookup returns CDR1 SGHRS and CDR2 YFSETQ. The CDR3 loop reads CASSIGTSGGEQDTQYF. CDR3 bases: TGCGCCAGCAGCATCGGGACTAGCGGGGGGGAACAAGATACGCAGTATTTT.

The CDR3: CASRGAAEAFF. CDR3 sequence (DNA): TGTGCCAGTAGAGGGGCCGCTGAAGCTTTCTTT. The J gene is TRBJ1-1, the V gene TRBV19, with a possible D match to TRBD1 (5 bases). V was cut by 6 bases and J by 6 bases, with 8 bases left in between. The CDR3 consists of 11 residues. In germline, CDR1 is LNHDA, CDR2 SQIVND (reference sequence).

The gene calls are TRBV7-2 and TRBJ2-7; TRBD2 matches 10 bases. The CDR3 sequence is 15 residues long. Per germline, CDR1 SGHTA and CDR2 FQGNSA. V gave up 1 base and J gave up 3 bases; unmatched junction bases: 3. The CDR3, as DNA: TGTGCCAGCAGCTTAGTTTCTAGCGGGGGCTACGAGCAGTACTTC. This encodes CASSLVSSGGYEQYF.

The CDR3 sequence is CASSQDGTSGQQFF. CDR3 nucleotides: TGCGCCAGCAGCCAAGATGGGACTAGCGGACAGCAGTTCTTC. V and J are TRBV4-3 and TRBJ2-1; TRBD2 matches 11 bases. Looked up from germline, CDR1 is LGHNA and CDR2 is YSLEER. Germline trimming cut 0 bases from V and 11 bases from J; bases unmatched to any gene: 3. This CDR3 has 14 amino acids.

The V and J genes are TRBV15 and TRBJ1-1, with TRBD1 identical over 10 bases. The germline V gene encodes CDR1 LNHNV and CDR2 YYDKDF (reference sequence). CDR3 length equals 15 residues. V dropped 5 bases and J dropped 0; count of bases not matched to a gene: 3. DNA for the CDR3: TGTGCCACCAGCGGGGGACAGGGGATGAACACTGAAGCTTTCTTT. Its translation is CATSGGQGMNTEAFF.